A selection of T cell receptor beta chains follows, all from one sample in a study of blood T cell repertoires in COVID-19. Profiling relied on immunoSEQ multiplex PCR, and the TCRdb table lists in-frame clones only, not all of them. The sample consists of fewer than 250,000 clones, about 82% of them appearing once. Specimen: peripheral blood. Receptors were obtained from a woman aged 60-75 years with active or convalescent COVID-19. The conserved cysteine and the conserved F or W are not part of the CDR3 here.

v_call: TRBV7-8; cdr3_aa: ASSLVTGQALSEAF
v_call: TRBV7-8; cdr3_aa: ASSLDRGQPQH
v_call: TRBV14; cdr3_aa: ASSQQGGYGYT
v_call: TRBV6-5; cdr3_aa: ASTPTGTPFYGYT
v_call: TRBV6-5; cdr3_aa: ASRLDRGNEKLF
v_call: TRBV13; cdr3_aa: ASSLTGGINYGYT
v_call: TRBV11-3; cdr3_aa: ASSPPGSGGAHEQF
v_call: TRBV5-8; cdr3_aa: ASSLAGGGSGNTIY
v_call: TRBV29-1; cdr3_aa: SAEGGSRYGYT
v_call: TRBV7-2; cdr3_aa: ASSLGQSGSTDTQY
v_call: TRBV6-5; cdr3_aa: ASSSQVNTEAF
v_call: TRBV7-2; cdr3_aa: ASSSRQGWGNTIY
v_call: TRBV11-2; cdr3_aa: ASSGLGSRGDDTQY